The 14 T cell receptor beta chains below were found in one sample sequenced in a study of blood T cell repertoires in COVID-19. Libraries were prepared by immunoSEQ multiplex PCR; TCRdb keeps only in-frame clonotypes and omits some of them. This sample yields more than 95,000 clones, of which approximately 80% are seen a single time; around 6.6% belongs to the top ten. The sequenced sample was peripheral blood. These TCRs come from a man in his sixties or seventies with acute or convalescent COVID-19.

V usage is TRBV18 and J usage is TRBJ2-7; D may be TRBD2 (5 bases). The CDR3 is 12 residues long. Germline V CDR1 and CDR2: KGHSH, LQKENI. V dropped 6 bases and J dropped 6 bases, with 12 bases sitting between them. CDR3 in amino acids: CASSQDRGEQYF. CDR3 DNA sequence: TGTGCCAGCTCGCAAGACCGGGGCGAGCAGTACTTC.

J is TRBJ1-1 and V is TRBV18; no definite D call. Trimming removed 0 bases at V and 1 base at J, with 18 bases between. The CDR3 is 18 residues long. Germline assignment: CDR1 KGHSH and CDR2 LQKENI. In nucleotides, the CDR3 is TGTGCCAGCTCACCACCGTACGGGAGGTCTAAGGCGAACACTGAAGCTTTCTTT. Amino acid sequence: CASSPPYGRSKANTEAFF. Filled out from reference TRBV18 and TRBJ1-1, the complete variable domain reads NAGVMQNPRHLVRRRGQEARLRCSPMKGHSHVYWYRQLPEEGLKFMVYLQKENIIDESGMPKERFSAEFPKEGPSILRIQQVVRGDSAAYFCASSPPYGRSKANTEAFFGQGTRLTVV.

The CDR3 protein is CASAGQGAEYEQYF. CDR3 in DNA: TGCGCCAGCGCAGGACAGGGGGCGGAATACGAGCAGTACTTC. The chain recombines TRBV5-1 with TRBJ2-7; 11 bases fit TRBD1. The germline V gene encodes CDR1 SGHRS and CDR2 YFSETQ. The CDR3 extends over 14 amino acids. J lost 4 bases, V lost 7 bases, and 7 bases had no gene match.

The chain has TRBV4-3 and TRBJ2-1; TRBD2 agrees at 9 bases. After removal of 4 bases from V and 0 bases from J, the junction contained 16 bases not matched to a gene. Germline CDR1 LGHNA, CDR2 YSLEER. The CDR3 is made up of 20 amino acids. The CDR3 protein is CASSLRSGLAGSRSYNEQFF. The CDR3 DNA sequence: TGCGCCAGCAGCCTAAGAAGTGGTCTAGCGGGGAGCCGCTCCTACAATGAGCAGTTCTTC.

The chain recombines TRBV27 with TRBJ1-3; 10 bases are shared with TRBD1. The CDR3 spans 18 residues. The V segment lost 5 bases and the J segment 2 bases; nucleotides outside the gene matches: 12. Germline lookup yields CDR1 MNHEY and CDR2 SMNVEV (reference sequence). The CDR3 nucleotides are TGTGCCAGCAGTCTCAAAAGTGACAGGGGGCACGCTGGAAACACCATATATTTT. Translated: CASSLKSDRGHAGNTIYF.

The chain uses TRBV11-2 and TRBJ2-3, with D possibly being TRBD2 (6 bases). The CDR3 is made up of 14 amino acids. Between the trimmed V and J ends, which lost 5 bases and 13 bases, there was a span of 22 bases. CDR1 SGHAT and CDR2 FQNNGV come from the germline V gene. CDR3 sequence: CASSPVGGAAGKYF. CDR3 DNA: TGTGCCAGCAGCCCGGTCGGGGGAGCCGCAGGAAAGTATTTT.

The chain is built from TRBV7-2 and TRBJ2-7, with TRBD1 identical over 10 bases. Germline V gene lookup returns CDR1 SGHTA and CDR2 FQGNSA. V shed 4 bases, J shed 7 bases, and the junction held 10 bases outside the gene matches. The CDR3 has 15 residues. The CDR3: CASSSPGTGAREQYF. The CDR3 region has the DNA TGTGCCAGCAGCTCCCCCGGGACAGGGGCAAGGGAGCAGTACTTC.

The chain uses TRBV6-2 or TRBV6-3 and TRBJ2-7; 7 bases are a match to TRBD1. Looked up from germline, CDR1 is MNHEY and CDR2 is SVGEGT. There are 14 residues in the CDR3. V lost 5 bases to trimming and J lost 0 bases; unmatched junction nucleotides: 4. This CDR3 reads CASSLQGSSYEQYF. CDR3 in DNA: TGTGCCAGCAGTCTACAGGGGAGCTCCTACGAGCAGTACTTC.

The chain couples TRBV7-2 to TRBJ1-2, with a possible D match to TRBD1 (6 bases). Germline V CDR1 and CDR2: SGHTA, FQGNSA. Trimming took 1 base from V and 4 from J, leaving 13 bases between them. The CDR3 contains 15 residues. This chain's CDR3 is CASSLGQGSGYGYTF. The DNA of the CDR3 is TGTGCCAGCAGCTTAGGGCAGGGGAGTGGCTATGGCTACACCTTC. Drawing the rest from reference TRBV7-2 and TRBJ1-2, the complete variable domain is GAGVSQSPSNKVTEKGKDVELRCDPISGHTALYWYRQSLGQGLEFLIYFQGNSAPDKSGLPSDRFSAERTGGSVSTLTIQRTQQEDSAVYLCASSLGQGSGYGYTFGSGTRLTVV.

The chain couples TRBV6-5 to TRBJ2-5, with D perhaps matching TRBD2 (6 bases). Germline values: CDR1 MNHEY, CDR2 SVGAGI. V was pared by 6 bases and J by 5 bases, with 13 bases between. The CDR3 runs 13 residues. CDR3 nucleotides: TGTGCCAGCAGCCCACTAGCTGGGGAGACCCAGTACTTC. It translates to CASSPLAGETQYF.

The chain links TRBV7-9 to TRBJ2-2; D gene unclear. V lost 2 bases, J lost 1 base, and 8 bases lay in between. The CDR3 consists of 15 residues. Germline V gene lookup returns CDR1 SEHNR and CDR2 FQNEAQ (reference sequence). CDR3 region: CASSLQQKNTGELFF. The CDR3 DNA reads TGTGCCAGCAGCTTACAACAGAAGAACACCGGGGAGCTGTTTTTT.

This chain links TRBV9 with TRBJ2-7; 7 nucleotides align to TRBD2. The trim removed 2 bases at V and 6 bases at J, leaving 14 bases unmatched. CDR1 is SGDLS, CDR2 YYNGEE, per germline. This CDR3 contains 16 residues. In nucleotides, the CDR3 is TGTGCCAGCAGCGTTTTCCCTCGGGAGGCCCCGAGCGAGCAGTACTTC. Protein product: CASSVFPREAPSEQYF.

The chain uses TRBV11-2 and TRBJ1-1; D call uncertain. This CDR3 region has 15 residues. Trimming stripped 3 bases from V and 0 bases from J, with 11 bases between. Looked up from germline, CDR1 is SGHAT and CDR2 is FQNNGV. The CDR3 DNA follows: TGTGCCAGCAGCTTTGGGCCAACAGTGAACACTGAAGCTTTCTTT. This encodes CASSFGPTVNTEAFF.

The V and J genes are TRBV4-1 and TRBJ2-7, with 9 bases that match TRBD1. J was trimmed by 4 bases and V by 0 bases; bases with no gene match: 4. Germline CDR1 is MGHRA and CDR2 is YSYEKL. There are 15 residues in the CDR3. This CDR3 reads CASSQDHRGLYEQYF. The CDR3 nucleotides read TGCGCCAGCAGCCAAGATCACAGGGGGCTGTACGAGCAGTACTTC.